Sequencing of this TCR beta chain was carried out in a study of blood T cell repertoires in COVID-19. Study-level information: The cDNA or gDNA used as material had been derived from T cells, B-cell-depleted T cells, or PBMCs.

As originally analysed: Amplification from reference gene primers served as the basis for estimated nucleated cell counts. The repertoire was sequenced with immunoSEQ multiplex PCR; TCRdb's copy has only in-frame clones and lacks some. D and trimming come from the DNA, and the V and J calls and clone size come from that table. Of some 76,000 clones in the sample, 75% to 90% were seen once. V lost 2 bases and J lost 5, with 12 bases in between. Germline values: CDR1 KGHSH, CDR2 LQKENI. CDR3 size: 15 residues. The chain uses TRBV18 and TRBJ2-2, with D possibly matching TRBD2 (6 bases). The specimen sequenced was peripheral blood. The receptor was isolated from a human donor in a cohort sampled during active COVID-19. The CDR3 DNA is TGTGCCAGCTCACCAGGGACTGCTGGGACCGGGGAGCTGTTTTTT. Encoded protein: CASSPGTAGTGELFF.